The 9 T cell receptor beta chains given below trace back to one sample, sequenced in a study of technical replicates of blood from several donors. Repertoires were generated with immunoSEQ multiplex PCR, while TCRdb's copy carries only in-frame clones and drops some. The sample has tens of thousands of clones; approximately 92% are singletons. Sample: PBMCs. Receptors originate from a human donor in good health. Some clones in this sample may be carry-over from other donors' samples.

The chain links TRBV5-6 to TRBJ2-2; TRBD2 matches 8 bases. The ends lost 2 bases at V and 7 bases at J; junction bases unmatched: 7. This CDR3 has 15 residues. Per the germline V gene, CDR1 is SGHDT and CDR2 is YYEEEE. The CDR3 bases are TGTGCCAGCAGCTTTAACTACGGGGGGGACGGGGAGCTGTTTTTT. It translates to CASSFNYGGDGELFF. Looking up the rest from reference TRBV5-6 and TRBJ2-2 gives the full variable domain: DAGVTQSPTHLIKTRGQQVTLRCSPKSGHDTVSWYQQALGQGPQFIFQYYEEEERQRGNFPDRFSGHQFPNYSSELNVNALLLGDSALYLCASSFNYGGDGELFFGEGSRLTVL.

The rearrangement uses TRBV7-9 and TRBJ1-3; D remains ambiguous. Deletions cut 1 base from V and 7 bases from J, with 14 bases between. Per germline, CDR1 SEHNR and CDR2 FQNEAQ (reference sequence). The CDR3 is 15 amino acids. In nucleotides, the CDR3 is TGTGCCAGCAGCTTAGAGGCTACGGGATCGAACACCATATATTTT. Translating gives CASSLEATGSNTIYF.

The chain uses TRBV5-1 and TRBJ1-2; 8 bases align to TRBD1. The CDR3 is 15 residues long. The germline V gene has CDR1 SGHRS and CDR2 YFSETQ. V lost 4 bases and J lost 7; bases outside the gene matches: 12. CDR3 residues: CASSVQGTGAVGYTF. DNA of the CDR3: TGCGCCAGCAGCGTGCAAGGGACAGGTGCTGTTGGCTACACCTTC.

The V gene is TRBV18, the J gene TRBJ2-7, with 8 bases that match TRBD2. With 3 bases clipped from V and 2 bases from J, the junction kept 3 bases outside the gene matches. The germline V gene encodes CDR1 KGHSH and CDR2 LQKENI. The CDR3 is 14 residues long. The CDR3 region has the DNA TGTGCCAGCTCACCGGGACTAGTTACCTACGAGCAGTACTTC. As protein: CASSPGLVTYEQYF.

V gene TRBV5-8 combines with J gene TRBJ1-6; 9 bases line up with TRBD1. The CDR3 totals 14 residues. The germline gives CDR1 SGHTS, CDR2 YDEGEE. With 0 bases clipped from V and 8 bases from J, the junction kept 0 bases outside the gene matches. The CDR3 loop reads CASSLGDRDSPLHF. The CDR3 nucleotides are TGTGCCAGCAGCTTGGGGGACAGGGATTCACCCCTCCACTTT.

V gene TRBV7-2 combines with J gene TRBJ2-7; 9 bases agree with TRBD1. Unmatched junction bases numbered 8, after V lost 8 bases and J lost 6 bases. The CDR3 runs to 13 residues. Germline V CDR1 and CDR2: SGHTA, FQGNSA. The CDR3 bases are TGTGCCAGCTCCGGGACAGGGCTTTTCGAGCAGTACTTC. It codes for CASSGTGLFEQYF.

The chain employs TRBV5-1 and TRBJ2-3; TRBD2 matches 10 bases. This CDR3 comprises 16 residues. The trim removed 7 bases at V and 1 base at J, leaving 9 bases unmatched. Per the germline V gene, CDR1 is SGHRS and CDR2 is YFSETQ. The CDR3 protein is CASFLGGLAGTDTQYF. The CDR3 DNA is TGCGCCAGCTTCTTGGGAGGACTAGCGGGCACAGATACGCAGTATTTT.

This clone has a single count. The J gene is TRBJ1-3, the V gene TRBV5-4, with a tentative D call TRBD1 (6 bases). Looked up from germline, CDR1 is SGHNT and CDR2 is YYREEE (reference sequence). Trimming removed 2 bases at V and 0 bases at J, with 12 bases between. The CDR3 is 16 amino acids. The CDR3 region has the DNA TGTGCCAGCAGCTTTGGGGGGGCCTTCTCTGGAAACACCATATATTTT. Translating gives CASSFGGAFSGNTIYF.

V gene TRBV18 combines with J gene TRBJ2-5; possibly TRBD2 for D (5 bases). The CDR3 loop spans 15 amino acids. Germline assignment: CDR1 KGHSH and CDR2 LQKENI. Trimming pared 0 bases from V and 2 bases from J, leaving 10 bases between. This CDR3 reads CASSPPGAAQETQYF. In DNA form, the CDR3 reads TGTGCCAGCTCACCACCGGGAGCGGCGCAAGAGACCCAGTACTTC.